The TCR beta chain described here comes from a study of blood T cell repertoires in COVID-19. Study context: The United States, Italy and Spain supplied acute and convalescent COVID-19 samples. T cells, B-cell-depleted T cells, or PBMCs supplied cDNA or gDNA.

TCRdb's copy holds only in-frame clones and misses some; the assay was immunoSEQ multiplex PCR. The repertoire holds about 310,000 clones, around nine tenths seen once, with 1.3% in the top ten. The CDR3 length is 17 residues. The genes are TRBV21-1 and TRBJ1-6; the tabulated D call, TRBD1, remains unverified against the DNA. TRBV21-1 counts as a pseudogene. The sequenced sample was peripheral blood. The TCR comes from a man aged 65-85 years with acute or convalescent COVID-19. The CDR3 loop reads CASSGQGDSSYNSPLHF. The CDR3, as DNA: TGTGCCAGCAGCGGACAGGGGGATAGCTCCTATAATTCACCCCTCCACTTT.